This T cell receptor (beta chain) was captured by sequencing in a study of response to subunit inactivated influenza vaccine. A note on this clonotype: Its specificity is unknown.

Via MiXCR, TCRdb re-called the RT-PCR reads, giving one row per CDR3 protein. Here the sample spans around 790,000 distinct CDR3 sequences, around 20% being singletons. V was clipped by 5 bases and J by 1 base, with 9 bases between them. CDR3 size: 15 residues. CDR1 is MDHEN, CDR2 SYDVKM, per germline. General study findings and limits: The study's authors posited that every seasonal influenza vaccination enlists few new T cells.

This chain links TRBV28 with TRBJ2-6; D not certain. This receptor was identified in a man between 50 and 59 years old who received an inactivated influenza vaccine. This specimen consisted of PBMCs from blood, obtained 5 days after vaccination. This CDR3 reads CASSRTLSGANVLTF. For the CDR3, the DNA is TGTGCCAGCAGTCGGACCCTTTCTGGGGCCAACGTCCTGACTTTC.